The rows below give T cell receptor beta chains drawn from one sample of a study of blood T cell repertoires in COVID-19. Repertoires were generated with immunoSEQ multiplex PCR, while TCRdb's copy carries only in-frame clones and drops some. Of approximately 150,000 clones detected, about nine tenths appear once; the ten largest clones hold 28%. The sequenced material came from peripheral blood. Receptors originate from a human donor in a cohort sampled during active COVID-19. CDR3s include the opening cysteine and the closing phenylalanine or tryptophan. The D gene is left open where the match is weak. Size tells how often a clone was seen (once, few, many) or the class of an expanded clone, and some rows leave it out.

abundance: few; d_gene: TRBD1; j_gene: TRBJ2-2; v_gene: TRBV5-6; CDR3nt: TGTGCCAGCAGATCGGGACAGGGGAGGACCGGGGAGCTGTTTTTT; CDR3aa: CASRSGQGRTGELFF
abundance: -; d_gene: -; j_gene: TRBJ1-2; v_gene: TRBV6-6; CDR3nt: TGTGCCAGCATCGGGGGAGGGGGTCGCCTAAACTATGGCTACACCTTC; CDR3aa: CASIGGGGRLNYGYTF
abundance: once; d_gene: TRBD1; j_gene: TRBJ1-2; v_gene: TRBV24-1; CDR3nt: TGTGCCACCAGTGATCCCGGTGGGACAGGGAAAGATGGCTACACCTTC; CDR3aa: CATSDPGGTGKDGYTF
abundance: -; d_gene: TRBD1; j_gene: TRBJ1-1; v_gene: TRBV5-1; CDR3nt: TGCGCCAGCTCCGTCTCGGGACAGGGAGGGATGTGGGCTTTCTTT; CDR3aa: CASSVSGQGGMWAFF
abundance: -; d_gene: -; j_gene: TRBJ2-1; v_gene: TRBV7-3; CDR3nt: TGTGCCAGCAGCTCCGGCAATGAGCAGTTCTTC; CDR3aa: CASSSGNEQFF
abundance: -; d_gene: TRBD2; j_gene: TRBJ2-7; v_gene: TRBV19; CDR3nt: TGTGCCAGTAGTATGGGACTAGCGAGTTTGGGCTCCTACGAGCAGTACTTC; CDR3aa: CASSMGLASLGSYEQYF
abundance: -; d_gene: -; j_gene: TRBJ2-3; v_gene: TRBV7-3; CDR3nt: TGTGCCAGCAGGCACGCTGGGGAGGATACGCAGTATTTT; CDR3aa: CASRHAGEDTQYF
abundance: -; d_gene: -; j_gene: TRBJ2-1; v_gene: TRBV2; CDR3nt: TGTGCCAGCAGTGGGTTAGCGGATTACAATGAGCAGTTCTTC; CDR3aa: CASSGLADYNEQFF
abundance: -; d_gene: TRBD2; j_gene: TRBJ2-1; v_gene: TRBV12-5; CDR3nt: TGTGCTAGTGGTACAGCCGGGGCGGGGGGGCTGAATGAGCAGTTCTTC; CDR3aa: CASGTAGAGGLNEQFF
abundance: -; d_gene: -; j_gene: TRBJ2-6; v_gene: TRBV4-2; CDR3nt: TGTGCCAGCAGCCAACGAGGGAGGTTGCTTGGGGCCAACGTCCTGACTTTC; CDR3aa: CASSQRGRLLGANVLTF
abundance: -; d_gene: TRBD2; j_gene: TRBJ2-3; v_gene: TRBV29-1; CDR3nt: TGCAGCGTCGGAGGGTTAGCGGGGGGGCCAGATACGCAGTATTTT; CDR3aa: CSVGGLAGGPDTQYF
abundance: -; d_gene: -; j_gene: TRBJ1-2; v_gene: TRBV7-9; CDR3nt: TGTGCCAGCAGCGACAAAGGCCCCAGAGTTAACTATGGCTACACCTTC; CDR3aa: CASSDKGPRVNYGYTF
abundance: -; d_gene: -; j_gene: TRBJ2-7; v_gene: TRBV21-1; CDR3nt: TGTGCCAGCAGCAAACAGGGGGCGAACTACGAGCAGTACTTC; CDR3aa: CASSKQGANYEQYF
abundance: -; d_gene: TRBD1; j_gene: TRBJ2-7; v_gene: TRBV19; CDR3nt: TGTGCCAGTTCCGGGACAGGGAGCTCCTACGAGCAGTACTTC; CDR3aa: CASSGTGSSYEQYF
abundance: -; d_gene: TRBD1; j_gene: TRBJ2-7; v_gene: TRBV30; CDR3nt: TGTGCCTGGAGTATTCACAGGGGCTACGAGCAGTACTTC; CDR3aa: CAWSIHRGYEQYF
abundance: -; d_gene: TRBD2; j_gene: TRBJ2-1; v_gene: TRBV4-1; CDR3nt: TGCGCCAGCAGCCAGTCCCTAGCGGGGGGGTACAATGAGCAGTTCTTC; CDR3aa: CASSQSLAGGYNEQFF
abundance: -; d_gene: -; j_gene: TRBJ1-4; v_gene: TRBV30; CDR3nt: TGTGCCTGGAGTGTGGGGGCGAGGGAAAAACTGTTTTTT; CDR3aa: CAWSVGAREKLFF
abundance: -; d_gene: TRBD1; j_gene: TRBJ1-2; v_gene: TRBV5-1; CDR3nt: TGCGCCAGCAGCTTCGATCGACAGGGGGGAGGCTACACCTTC; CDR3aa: CASSFDRQGGGYTF
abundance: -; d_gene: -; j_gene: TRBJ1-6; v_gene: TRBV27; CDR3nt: TGTGCCAGCAGTTTCTCCTTAAATTCACCCCTCCACTTT; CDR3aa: CASSFSLNSPLHF
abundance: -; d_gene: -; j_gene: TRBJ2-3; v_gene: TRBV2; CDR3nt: TGTGCCAGCAGTCTCATGGGGGGGCCCACAGATACGCAGTATTTT; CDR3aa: CASSLMGGPTDTQYF
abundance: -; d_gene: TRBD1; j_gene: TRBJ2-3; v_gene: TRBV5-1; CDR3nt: TGCGCCAGCAGCTTGGCCGGGACAGGGGTGGCAGATACGCAGTATTTT; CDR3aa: CASSLAGTGVADTQYF
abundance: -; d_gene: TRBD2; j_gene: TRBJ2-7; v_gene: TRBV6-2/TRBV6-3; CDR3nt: TGTGCCAGCAGTTGGCGGGGGTACGAGCAGTACTTC; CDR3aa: CASSWRGYEQYF
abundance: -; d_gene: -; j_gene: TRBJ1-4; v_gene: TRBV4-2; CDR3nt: TGTGCCAGCAGCCAAGAAGCTACCGCAACTAATGAAAAACTGTTTTTT; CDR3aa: CASSQEATATNEKLFF
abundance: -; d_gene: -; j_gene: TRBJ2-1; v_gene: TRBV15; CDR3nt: TGTGCCACCAGCAGATACCGGGACATTAATGAGCAGTTCTTC; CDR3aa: CATSRYRDINEQFF
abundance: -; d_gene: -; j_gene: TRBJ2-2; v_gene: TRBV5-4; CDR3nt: TGTGCCAGCAGCTTGGCAGGGCGCACCGGGGAGCTGTTTTTT; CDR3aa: CASSLAGRTGELFF
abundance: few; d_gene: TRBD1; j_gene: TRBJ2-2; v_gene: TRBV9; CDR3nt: TGTGCCAGCAGCCCAACAGGGGGGTACACCGGGGAGCTGTTTTTT; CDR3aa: CASSPTGGYTGELFF
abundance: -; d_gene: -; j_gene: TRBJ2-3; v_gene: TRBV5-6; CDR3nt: TGTGCCAGCAGCCAGCGGCCAGACACAGATACGCAGTATTTT; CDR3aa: CASSQRPDTDTQYF
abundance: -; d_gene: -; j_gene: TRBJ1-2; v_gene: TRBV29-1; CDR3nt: TGCAGCGTTGTCCGGGGGAACTATGGCTACACCTTC; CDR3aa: CSVVRGNYGYTF
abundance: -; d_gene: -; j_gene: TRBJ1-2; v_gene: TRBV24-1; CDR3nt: TGTGCCACCAGTGACCCCCGGGACACCTATGGCTACACCTTC; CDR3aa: CATSDPRDTYGYTF
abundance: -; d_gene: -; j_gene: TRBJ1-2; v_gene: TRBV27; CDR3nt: TGTGCCAGCAGTTTATTCGGGGGAGGGGAGGGCTACACCTTC; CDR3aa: CASSLFGGGEGYTF
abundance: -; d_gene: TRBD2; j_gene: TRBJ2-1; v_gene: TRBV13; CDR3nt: TGTGCCAGCAGCTTAGGACTAGCGGTGTATCCTCGGGAGCAGTTCTTC; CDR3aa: CASSLGLAVYPREQFF
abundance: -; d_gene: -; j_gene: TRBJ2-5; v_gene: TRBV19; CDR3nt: TGTGCCAGTAGTATGTTACAGACCCAAGAGACCCAGTACTTC; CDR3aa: CASSMLQTQETQYF
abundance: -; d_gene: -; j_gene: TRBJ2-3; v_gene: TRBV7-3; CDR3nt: TGTGCCAGCTCCTACGGGGACACCAAAGATACGCAGTATTTT; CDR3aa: CASSYGDTKDTQYF
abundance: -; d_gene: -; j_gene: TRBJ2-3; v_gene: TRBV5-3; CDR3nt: TGTGCCAGAAGCTTAAAGGGACAGGAGAACGCTTCGTGTGAGCGGGGGGGCACAGATACGCAGTATTTT; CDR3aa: CARSLKGQENASCERGGTDTQYF
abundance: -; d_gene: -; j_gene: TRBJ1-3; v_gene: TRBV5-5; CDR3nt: TGTGCCAGCAGCTTGGAAGGGGTCAGCACCATATATTTT; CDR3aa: CASSLEGVSTIYF
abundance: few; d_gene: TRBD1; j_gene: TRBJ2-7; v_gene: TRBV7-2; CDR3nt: TGTGCCAGCAGCATGCAGGGGGCGTTGAGCGAGCAGTACTTC; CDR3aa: CASSMQGALSEQYF
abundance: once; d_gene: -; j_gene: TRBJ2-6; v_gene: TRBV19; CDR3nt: TGTGCCAGCCACCCCCTTCGGGCTGGGGCCAACGTCCTGACTTTC; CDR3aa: CASHPLRAGANVLTF
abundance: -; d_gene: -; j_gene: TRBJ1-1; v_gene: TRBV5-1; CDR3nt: TGCGCCAGCAGCTCGCAGATGAACACTGAAGCTTTCTTT; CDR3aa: CASSSQMNTEAFF
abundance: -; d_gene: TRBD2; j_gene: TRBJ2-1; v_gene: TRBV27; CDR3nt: TGTGCCAGCAGTCCCAAGACTAGCTATCACGAGCAGTTCTTC; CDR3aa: CASSPKTSYHEQFF
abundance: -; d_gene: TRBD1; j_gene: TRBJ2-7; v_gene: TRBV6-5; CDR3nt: TGTGCCAGCAGCGAGCGGACAGGGGGGGCATACGAGCAGTACTTC; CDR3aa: CASSERTGGAYEQYF
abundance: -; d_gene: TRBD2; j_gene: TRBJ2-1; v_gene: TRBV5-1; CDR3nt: TGCGCCAGCAGCCCTAGCGGGGTCGGTTACAATGAGCAGTTCTTC; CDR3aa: CASSPSGVGYNEQFF
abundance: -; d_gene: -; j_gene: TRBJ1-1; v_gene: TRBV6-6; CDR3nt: TGTGCCAGCAGTCCCCTTCCTCCGGGACACTTGAACACTGAAGCTTTCTTT; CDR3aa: CASSPLPPGHLNTEAFF
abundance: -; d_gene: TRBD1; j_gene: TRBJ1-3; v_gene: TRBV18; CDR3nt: TGTGCCAGCTCACCACCGGGGGGACAGGGCAAAAATGGAAACACCATATATTTT; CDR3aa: CASSPPGGQGKNGNTIYF
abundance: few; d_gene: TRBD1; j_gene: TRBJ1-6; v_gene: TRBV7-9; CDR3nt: TGTGCCAGCAGCCACCGACAGGGGGCTTCCTATAATTCACCCCTCCACTTT; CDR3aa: CASSHRQGASYNSPLHF
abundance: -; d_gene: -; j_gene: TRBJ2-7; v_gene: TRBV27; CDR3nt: TGTGCCAGCAGTCCTACAGTTCTCCCTCCCTACGAGCAGTACTTC; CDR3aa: CASSPTVLPPYEQYF
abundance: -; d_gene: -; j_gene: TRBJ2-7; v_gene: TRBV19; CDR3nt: TGTGCCGATGTGCAGGGCTCCTACGAGCAGTACTTC; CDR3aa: CADVQGSYEQYF
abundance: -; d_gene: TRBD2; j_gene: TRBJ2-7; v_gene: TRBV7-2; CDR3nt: TGTGCCAGCAGCAGCGACGGACTAGCGGGGGATCGTGAGTACTTC; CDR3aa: CASSSDGLAGDREYF
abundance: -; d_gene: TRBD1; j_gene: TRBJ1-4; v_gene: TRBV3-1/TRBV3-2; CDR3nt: TGTGCCAGCAGCCAAAACAGGGGGCGCGATGAAAAACTGTTTTTT; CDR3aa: CASSQNRGRDEKLFF
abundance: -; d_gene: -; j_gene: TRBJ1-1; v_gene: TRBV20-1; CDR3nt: TGCAGTGCTAGTTGGCAGGGGAAAACTGAAGCTTTCTTT; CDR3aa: CSASWQGKTEAFF